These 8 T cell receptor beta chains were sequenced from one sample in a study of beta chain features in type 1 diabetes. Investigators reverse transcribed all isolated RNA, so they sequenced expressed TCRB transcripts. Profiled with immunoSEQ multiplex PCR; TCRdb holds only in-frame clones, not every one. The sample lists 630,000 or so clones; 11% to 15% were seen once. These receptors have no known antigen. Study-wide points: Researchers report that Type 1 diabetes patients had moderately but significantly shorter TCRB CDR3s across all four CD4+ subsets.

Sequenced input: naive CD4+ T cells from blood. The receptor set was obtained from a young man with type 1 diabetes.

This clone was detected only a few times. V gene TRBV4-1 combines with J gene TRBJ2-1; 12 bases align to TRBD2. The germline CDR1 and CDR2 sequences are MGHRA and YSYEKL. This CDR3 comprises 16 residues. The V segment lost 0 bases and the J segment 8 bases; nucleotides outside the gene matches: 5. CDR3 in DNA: TGCGCCAGCAGCCAAGATCAGACTAGCGGGAGTTATGAGCAGTTCTTC. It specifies CASSQDQTSGSYEQFF.

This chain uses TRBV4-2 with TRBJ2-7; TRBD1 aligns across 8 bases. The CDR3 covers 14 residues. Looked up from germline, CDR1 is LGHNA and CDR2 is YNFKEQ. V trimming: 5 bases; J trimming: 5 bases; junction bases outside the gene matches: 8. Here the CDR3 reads CASSTRTGSDEQYF. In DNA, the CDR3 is TGTGCCAGCAGCACCCGGACAGGGTCGGACGAGCAGTACTTC.

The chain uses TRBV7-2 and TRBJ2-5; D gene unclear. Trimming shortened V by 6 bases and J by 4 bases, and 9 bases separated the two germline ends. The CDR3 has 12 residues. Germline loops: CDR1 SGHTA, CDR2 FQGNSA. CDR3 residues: CASSKGGETQYF. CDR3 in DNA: TGTGCCAGCAGTAAGGGTGGAGAGACCCAGTACTTC.

This CDR3 is CARGSHNEQFF. The CDR3 region has the DNA TGTGCCAGAGGGTCTCACAATGAGCAGTTCTTC. This chain connects TRBV6-1 to TRBJ2-1, with D uncertain. Trimming removed 9 bases from V and 5 bases from J, with 8 bases in between. Germline V gene lookup returns CDR1 MNHNS and CDR2 SASEGT. The CDR3 sequence is 11 residues long.

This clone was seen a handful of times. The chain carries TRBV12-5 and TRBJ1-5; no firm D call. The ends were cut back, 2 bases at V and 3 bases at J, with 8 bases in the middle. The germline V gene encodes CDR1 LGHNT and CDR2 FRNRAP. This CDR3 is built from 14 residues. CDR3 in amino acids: CASGLRADNQPQHF. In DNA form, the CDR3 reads TGTGCTAGTGGTTTGCGGGCAGACAATCAGCCCCAGCATTTT.

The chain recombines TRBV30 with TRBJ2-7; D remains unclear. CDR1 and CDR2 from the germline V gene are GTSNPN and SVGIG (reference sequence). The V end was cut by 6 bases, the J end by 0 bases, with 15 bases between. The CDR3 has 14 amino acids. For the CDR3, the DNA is TGTGCCTGTGCGATCATACCATTCTCCTACGAGCAGTACTTC. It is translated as CACAIIPFSYEQYF.

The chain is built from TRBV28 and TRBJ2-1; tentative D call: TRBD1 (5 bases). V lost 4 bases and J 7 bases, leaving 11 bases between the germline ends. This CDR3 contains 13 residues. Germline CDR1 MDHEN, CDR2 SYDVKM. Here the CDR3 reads CASSSGRENEQFF. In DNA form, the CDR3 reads TGTGCCAGCAGTTCGGGCAGGGAAAATGAGCAGTTCTTC.

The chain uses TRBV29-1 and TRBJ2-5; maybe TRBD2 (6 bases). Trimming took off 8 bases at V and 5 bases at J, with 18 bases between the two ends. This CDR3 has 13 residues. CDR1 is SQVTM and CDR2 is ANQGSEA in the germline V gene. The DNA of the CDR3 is TGCAGCTCCTCGTTTGGAGGGTCGGAGACCCAGTACTTC. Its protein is CSSSFGGSETQYF.